This TCR beta chain was sequenced in a study of blood T cell repertoires in COVID-19. Study context: Spain, Italy and the United States supplied samples that represented acute and convalescent COVID-19.

The repertoire was sequenced with immunoSEQ multiplex PCR; TCRdb's copy has only in-frame clones and lacks some. The sample lists a few hundred thousand clones, roughly 90% occurring once. This CDR3 has 14 residues. Germline values: CDR1 SGDLS, CDR2 YYNGEE. Trimming removed 3 bases from V and 3 bases from J, with 13 bases in between. The TCR comes from a man between 18 and 35 years old with active or convalescent COVID-19. Specimen: peripheral blood. This chain connects TRBV9 to TRBJ2-7; D is possibly TRBD1 (6 bases). The chain's CDR3 is CASSAGVPGYEQYF. CDR3 sequence (DNA): TGTGCCAGCAGCGCAGGGGTCCCGGGCTACGAGCAGTACTTC.